The 10 T cell receptor beta chains below were found in one sample sequenced in a study of vaccination and CD4 T cells after COVID-19. The sample's treatment: roughly 11-day PBMC culture with coronavirus spike peptide pools or control peptides (ViraFEST assay). These receptors' targets are unknown. Cultured CD4+ T-cell DNA underwent Oncomine TCR Beta short-read sequencing. TCRdb analysed the PCR reads with MiXCR anew, one entry per CDR3 protein. The sample contains around 2,800 distinct CDR3 sequences, around a third of which appear only once. The specimen was CD4+ T cells from blood, cultured in vitro. These receptors came from a human donor who had recovered from COVID-19.

By share of the sample, this clonotype is medium-sized (0.01 to 0.1%). This chain uses TRBV20-1 with TRBJ2-3, with TRBD1 matching over 8 bases. This CDR3 region has 15 residues. V shed 4 bases, J shed 0 bases, and the junction held 6 bases outside the gene matches. CDR1 is DFQATT, CDR2 SNEGSKA, per germline (reference sequence). CDR3 in DNA: TGCAGTGCTATGTCCGGGACAGGCAGCACAGATACGCAGTATTTT. Amino acid sequence: CSAMSGTGSTDTQYF.

Only a few counts were recorded for this clonotype. The chain links TRBV6-2 or TRBV6-3 to TRBJ1-2, with D tentatively TRBD1 (6 bases). The CDR3 runs 13 residues. Germline lookup yields CDR1 MNHEY and CDR2 SVGEGT. V lost 2 bases and J lost 5, with 9 bases in between. CDR3 loop: CASSYDRSYGYTF. CDR3 nucleotide sequence: TGTGCCAGCAGTTACGACAGGTCTTATGGCTACACCTTC.

V usage is TRBV30 and J usage is TRBJ2-7; 12 nucleotides agree with TRBD2. Germline trimming cut 0 bases from V and 2 bases from J; bases unmatched to any gene: 8. This CDR3 contains 17 residues. Germline V CDR1 and CDR2: GTSNPN, SVGIG (reference sequence). For the CDR3, the DNA is TGTGCCTGGAGTGTGACCTCTCCTAGCGGGGGGGCCTACGAGCAGTACTTC. Translation: CAWSVTSPSGGAYEQYF.

The J gene is TRBJ2-7, the V gene TRBV12-3 or TRBV12-4, with a tentative D call TRBD1 (8 bases). The CDR3 sequence is 15 residues long. The V and J ends lost 6 bases and 2 bases respectively, with 17 bases between them. This CDR3 is CASSHRGGDPYEQYF. The DNA for the CDR3 is TGTGCCAGCAGCCACAGGGGGGGAGACCCCTACGAGCAGTACTTC.

This clonotype was seen a handful of times. This rearrangement joins TRBV7-3 to TRBJ2-2; possibly TRBD2 for D (6 bases). The germline V gene encodes CDR1 SGHTA and CDR2 FQGTGA. The CDR3 runs 16 residues. V lost 4 bases to trimming and J lost 7 bases, with 19 bases between them. The CDR3 protein is CASSSFPGARHGELFF. CDR3 DNA: TGTGCCAGCAGCTCATTCCCGGGAGCAAGGCACGGGGAGCTGTTTTTT.

The chain uses TRBV5-1 and TRBJ2-7; possible D gene TRBD2, 5 bases. The CDR3 contains 12 residues. Per the germline V gene, CDR1 is SGHRS and CDR2 is YFSETQ. V dropped 3 bases and J dropped 2 bases, with 6 bases sitting between them. The CDR3 loop is CASSSGAYEQYF. CDR3 DNA: TGCGCCAGCAGCTCCGGGGCCTACGAGCAGTACTTC.

The genes are TRBV6-1 and TRBJ1-6, with D unclear. This CDR3 region has 14 residues. Germline CDR1 reads MNHNS; CDR2 reads SASEGT. V was trimmed by 5 bases and J by 6 bases, leaving 11 bases between them. The CDR3 DNA reads TGTGCCAGCAGTACGTCCGAGCTTAATTCACCCCTCCACTTT. Residues: CASSTSELNSPLHF.

The rearrangement uses TRBV5-4 and TRBJ1-1; D possibly corresponds to TRBD1 (5 bases). Trimming removed 4 bases at V and 0 bases at J, with 10 bases between. Germline values: CDR1 SGHNT, CDR2 YYREEE (reference sequence). This CDR3 has 14 amino acids. Here the CDR3 reads CASSERGMNTEAFF. CDR3 coding DNA: TGTGCCAGCAGCGAGAGGGGTATGAACACTGAAGCTTTCTTT.

The CDR3 region is CASRSGGTQETQYF. The CDR3 DNA reads TGTGCCAGTAGGAGCGGGGGGACCCAAGAGACCCAGTACTTC. The genes are TRBV19 and TRBJ2-5, with 9 bases matching TRBD2. Germline V gene sequence: CDR1 LNHDA, CDR2 SQIVND (reference sequence). V was pared by 6 bases and J by 1 base, with 3 bases of the junction left unmatched. This CDR3 region has 14 residues.

The rearrangement uses TRBV30 and TRBJ1-6, with D perhaps TRBD1 (5 bases). The germline CDR1 and CDR2 sequences are GTSNPN and SVGIG (reference sequence). The length of the CDR3 is 17 residues. V was trimmed by 1 base and J by 0 bases, leaving 13 bases between them. The CDR3: CAWSGLRDFSYNSPLHF. The CDR3 region has the DNA TGTGCCTGGAGTGGCCTCCGGGACTTCTCCTATAATTCACCCCTCCACTTT.